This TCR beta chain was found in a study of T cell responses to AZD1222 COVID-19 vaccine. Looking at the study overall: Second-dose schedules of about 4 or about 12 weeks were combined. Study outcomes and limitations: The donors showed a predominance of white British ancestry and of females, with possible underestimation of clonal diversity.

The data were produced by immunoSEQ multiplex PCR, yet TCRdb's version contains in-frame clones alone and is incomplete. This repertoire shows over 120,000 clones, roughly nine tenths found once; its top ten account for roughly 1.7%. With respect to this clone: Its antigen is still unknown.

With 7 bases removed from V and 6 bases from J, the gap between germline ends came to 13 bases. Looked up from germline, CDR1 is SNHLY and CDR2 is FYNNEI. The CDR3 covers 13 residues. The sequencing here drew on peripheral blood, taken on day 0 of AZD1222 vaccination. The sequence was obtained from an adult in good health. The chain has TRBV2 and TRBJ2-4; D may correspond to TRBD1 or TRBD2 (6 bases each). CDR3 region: CASMVGGANIQYF. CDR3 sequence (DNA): TGTGCCAGCATGGTGGGGGGCGCAAACATTCAGTACTTC.